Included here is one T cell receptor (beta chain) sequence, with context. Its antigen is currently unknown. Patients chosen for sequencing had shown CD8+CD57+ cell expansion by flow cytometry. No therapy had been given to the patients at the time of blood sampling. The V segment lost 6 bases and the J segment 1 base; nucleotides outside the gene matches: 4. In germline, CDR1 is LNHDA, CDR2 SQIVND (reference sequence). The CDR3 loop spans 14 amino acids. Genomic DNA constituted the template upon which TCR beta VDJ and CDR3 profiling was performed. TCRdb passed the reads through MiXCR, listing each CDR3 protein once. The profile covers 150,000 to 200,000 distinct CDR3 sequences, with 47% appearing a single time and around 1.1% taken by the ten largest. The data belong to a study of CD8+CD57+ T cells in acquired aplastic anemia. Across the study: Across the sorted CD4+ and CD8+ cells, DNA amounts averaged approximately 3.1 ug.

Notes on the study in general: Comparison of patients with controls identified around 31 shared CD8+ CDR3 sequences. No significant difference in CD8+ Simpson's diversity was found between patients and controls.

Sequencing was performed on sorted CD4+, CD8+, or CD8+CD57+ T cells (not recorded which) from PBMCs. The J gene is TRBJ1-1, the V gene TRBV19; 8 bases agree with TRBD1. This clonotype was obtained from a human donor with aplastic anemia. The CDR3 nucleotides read TGTGCCAGTAGGAAGGGACAGGCGAACACTGAAGCTTTCTTT. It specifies CASRKGQANTEAFF.